This TCR beta chain is drawn from a study of blood T cell repertoires in COVID-19. This clone has a handful of counts. The V gene's germline CDR1 is MNHEY and CDR2 SVGEGT. This CDR3 is 17 amino acids long. Trimming removed 6 bases from V and 5 bases from J; junction bases left unmatched: 16. Only in-frame clones appear in the TCRdb table, and some are missing; sequencing was by immunoSEQ multiplex PCR. The sample has approximately 110,000 clones, approximately 70% seen once. The chain employs TRBV6-2 or TRBV6-3 and TRBJ1-5, with TRBD1 matching 7 bases. The sequenced material came from peripheral blood. The receptor was isolated from a human donor with acute or convalescent COVID-19. The donor label of this sample is uncertain. CDR3 in DNA: TGTGCCAGCAGCCCTGGATCGACAGGGCTCAGGGATCAGCCCCAGCATTTT. Protein sequence: CASSPGSTGLRDQPQHF.